The rows below give T cell receptor beta chains drawn from one sample of a study of blood T cell repertoires in COVID-19. The assay was immunoSEQ multiplex PCR, and TCRdb's table has in-frame clones only and misses some. The repertoire holds about 69,000 clones, with 90% as singletons. Specimen: peripheral blood. Every receptor here comes from a woman aged 18 to 35 with acute or convalescent COVID-19. CDR3s include the opening cysteine and the closing phenylalanine or tryptophan. Each record gives: V gene, clone size, J gene, D gene, CDR3 protein, CDR3 DNA. D genes are given only for firm matches. Clone size is shown for a subset of rows, as once, few, many or a class of expanded clone.

V: TRBV3-1/TRBV3-2; size: -; J: TRBJ1-5; D: TRBD1; CDR3: CASSQDRGGQGINQPQHF; DNA: TGTGCCAGCAGCCAAGACAGGGGGGGACAGGGGATCAATCAGCCCCAGCATTTT
V: TRBV19; size: -; J: TRBJ2-1; D: TRBD2; CDR3: CASSPGGTSGKNEQFF; DNA: TGTGCCAGTAGTCCTGGGGGGACTAGCGGGAAGAATGAGCAGTTCTTC
V: TRBV5-6; size: -; J: TRBJ2-5; D: TRBD2; CDR3: CASSLGAGALGETQYF; DNA: TGTGCCAGCAGCTTGGGAGCGGGAGCCCTTGGGGAGACCCAGTACTTC
V: TRBV7-9; size: -; J: TRBJ1-1; D: -; CDR3: CASSRDTMNTEAFF; DNA: TGTGCCAGCAGCCGGGATACCATGAACACTGAAGCTTTCTTT
V: TRBV19; size: -; J: TRBJ1-1; D: TRBD1; CDR3: CASTELTRGVAEAFF; DNA: TGTGCCAGTACCGAATTAACCAGGGGGGTCGCTGAAGCTTTCTTT
V: TRBV7-9; size: -; J: TRBJ1-2; D: TRBD1; CDR3: CASSGQGSPNYGYTF; DNA: TGTGCCAGCAGCGGACAGGGGTCACCTAACTATGGCTACACCTTC
V: TRBV7-9; size: -; J: TRBJ1-1; D: -; CDR3: CASSANGGTEAFF; DNA: TGTGCCAGCAGCGCCAACGGGGGTACTGAAGCTTTCTTT
V: TRBV30; size: -; J: TRBJ2-5; D: TRBD1; CDR3: CAGGQVVGETQYF; DNA: TGTGCCGGAGGACAGGTAGTTGGGGAGACCCAGTACTTC
V: TRBV3-1/TRBV3-2; size: once; J: TRBJ1-2; D: -; CDR3: CARGGTEGLQSGYTF; DNA: TGTGCCCGGGGGGGGACGGAGGGGCTGCAGTCCGGCTACACCTTC
V: TRBV6-2/TRBV6-3; size: -; J: TRBJ2-3; D: -; CDR3: CASSSSESSTDTQYF; DNA: TGTGCCAGCAGCTCGAGCGAGTCTAGCACAGATACGCAGTATTTT
V: TRBV7-2; size: -; J: TRBJ2-6; D: -; CDR3: CASSFTGTGANVLTF; DNA: TGTGCCAGCAGCTTCACAGGGACTGGGGCCAACGTCCTGACTTTC
V: TRBV11-2; size: few; J: TRBJ2-7; D: -; CDR3: CASSLGVGTYEQYF; DNA: TGTGCCAGCAGCTTAGGAGTCGGGACCTACGAGCAGTACTTC
V: TRBV24-1; size: -; J: TRBJ1-2; D: -; CDR3: CATSDLGDRPPWVNGYTF; DNA: TGTGCCACCAGTGATTTGGGAGACAGACCCCCTTGGGTTAATGGCTACACCTTC
V: TRBV5-5; size: -; J: TRBJ1-4; D: -; CDR3: CASSGGVGGPTFTTNEKLFF; DNA: TGTGCCAGCAGCGGAGGGGTGGGGGGTCCCACCTTTACAACTAATGAAAAACTGTTTTTT
V: TRBV30; size: -; J: TRBJ1-2; D: -; CDR3: CALQAGVPYGYTF; DNA: TGTGCCCTCCAGGCGGGGGTCCCCTATGGCTACACCTTC
V: TRBV2; size: -; J: TRBJ2-3; D: TRBD1; CDR3: CASSEDRGSTDTQYF; DNA: TGTGCCAGCAGTGAGGACAGGGGGAGCACAGATACGCAGTATTTT
V: TRBV6-6; size: -; J: TRBJ2-1; D: TRBD2; CDR3: CASSYGAGGRDEQFF; DNA: TGTGCCAGCAGTTACGGAGCGGGAGGGCGGGATGAGCAGTTCTTC
V: TRBV28; size: -; J: TRBJ1-1; D: -; CDR3: CASGSKLKTGNTEAFF; DNA: TGTGCCAGCGGATCAAAGCTAAAGACAGGGAACACTGAAGCTTTCTTT
V: TRBV3-1/TRBV3-2; size: -; J: TRBJ1-2; D: -; CDR3: CASSQGGLGYGYTF; DNA: TGTGCCAGCAGCCAAGGGGGGCTCGGCTATGGCTACACCTTC
V: TRBV25-1; size: -; J: TRBJ1-1; D: TRBD1; CDR3: CASSLTGVNTEAFF; DNA: TGTGCCAGCAGCTTAACAGGGGTTAACACTGAAGCTTTCTTT
V: TRBV19; size: -; J: TRBJ2-1; D: -; CDR3: CASSGSGVGNEQFF; DNA: TGTGCCAGTAGTGGTAGCGGAGTGGGCAATGAGCAGTTCTTC
V: TRBV18; size: -; J: TRBJ2-3; D: -; CDR3: CASSRPAGSGADTQYF; DNA: TGTGCCAGCTCCCGCCCGGCCGGGAGCGGCGCAGATACGCAGTATTTT
V: TRBV9; size: -; J: TRBJ1-6; D: -; CDR3: CASSGQNNSPLHF; DNA: TGTGCCAGCAGCGGTCAGAATAATTCACCCCTCCACTTT
V: TRBV27; size: -; J: TRBJ2-3; D: -; CDR3: CASSLGPDRDPDTQYF; DNA: TGTGCCAGCAGTTTAGGTCCGGACAGAGATCCCGATACGCAGTATTTT
V: TRBV7-2; size: -; J: TRBJ2-7; D: TRBD1; CDR3: CASSLVSGGTYEQYF; DNA: TGTGCCAGCAGCTTAGTTTCAGGGGGTACCTACGAGCAGTACTTC
V: TRBV28; size: -; J: TRBJ2-7; D: -; CDR3: CASSQRARGNEQYF; DNA: TGTGCCAGCAGCCAAAGGGCCAGGGGCAACGAGCAGTACTTC
V: TRBV4-3; size: -; J: TRBJ1-4; D: TRBD1; CDR3: CASSQGGTGTDEKLFF; DNA: TGCGCCAGCAGCCAAGGAGGGACAGGGACCGATGAAAAACTGTTTTTT
V: TRBV29-1; size: -; J: TRBJ2-1; D: -; CDR3: CSVEKGYNEQFF; DNA: TGCAGCGTTGAAAAGGGGTACAATGAGCAGTTCTTC
V: TRBV27; size: -; J: TRBJ1-5; D: -; CDR3: CASSFGGAFNQPQHF; DNA: TGTGCCAGCAGTTTTGGGGGGGCTTTCAATCAGCCCCAGCATTTT
V: TRBV18; size: -; J: TRBJ2-1; D: TRBD1; CDR3: CASSPIQGAGDEQFF; DNA: TGTGCCAGCTCACCCATACAGGGGGCTGGCGATGAGCAGTTCTTC
V: TRBV28; size: once; J: TRBJ1-3; D: TRBD1; CDR3: CASSLYRRGHLGGNTIYF; DNA: TGTGCCAGCAGTTTATATCGCAGGGGGCACTTGGGCGGAAACACCATATATTTT
V: TRBV29-1; size: -; J: TRBJ2-1; D: TRBD1; CDR3: CSVLVRGTGNNEQFF; DNA: TGCAGCGTTCTCGTGAGGGGGACAGGGAACAATGAGCAGTTCTTC
V: TRBV4-1; size: -; J: TRBJ2-6; D: TRBD1; CDR3: CASSQGRQGSGANVLTF; DNA: TGCGCCAGCAGCCAAGGTCGACAGGGGTCCGGGGCCAACGTCCTGACTTTC
V: TRBV19; size: -; J: TRBJ2-2; D: -; CDR3: CASSTRFVGELFF; DNA: TGTGCCAGTAGTACGAGGTTTGTCGGGGAGCTGTTTTTT
V: TRBV20-1; size: -; J: TRBJ1-6; D: -; CDR3: CSASFQASPLHF; DNA: TGCAGTGCTAGTTTCCAGGCCTCACCCCTCCACTTT
V: TRBV4-1; size: once; J: TRBJ1-5; D: TRBD1; CDR3: CASSRVPTGDQPQHF; DNA: TGCGCCAGCAGCCGAGTACCGACAGGGGATCAGCCCCAGCATTTT
V: TRBV15; size: -; J: TRBJ2-3; D: TRBD2; CDR3: CATSRGTSGFTDTQYF; DNA: TGTGCCACCAGCAGGGGGACTAGCGGATTCACAGATACGCAGTATTTT
V: TRBV30; size: -; J: TRBJ1-6; D: -; CDR3: CAWIRRLGGRSENSPLHF; DNA: TGTGCCTGGATTAGGAGGCTGGGGGGTCGGTCTGAGAATTCACCCCTCCACTTT
V: TRBV4-1; size: -; J: TRBJ1-1; D: TRBD1; CDR3: CASSHGTGFLITEAFF; DNA: TGCGCCAGCAGCCACGGGACAGGGTTTCTAATCACTGAAGCTTTCTTT
V: TRBV2; size: -; J: TRBJ1-1; D: -; CDR3: CASTRRGTVNTEAFF; DNA: TGTGCCAGCACCCGTCGGGGTACAGTGAACACTGAAGCTTTCTTT
V: TRBV6-5; size: once; J: TRBJ1-5; D: -; CDR3: CASRERGSQPQHF; DNA: TGTGCCAGCAGGGAGCGGGGGAGTCAGCCCCAGCATTTT
V: TRBV3-1/TRBV3-2; size: -; J: TRBJ2-7; D: TRBD1; CDR3: CASSQAGTGSYEQYF; DNA: TGTGCCAGCAGCCAAGCCGGGACAGGCTCCTACGAGCAGTACTTC
V: TRBV20-1; size: -; J: TRBJ2-3; D: -; CDR3: CSAPQEAAQYF; DNA: TGCAGTGCACCCCAGGAGGCAGCGCAGTATTTT
V: TRBV18; size: -; J: TRBJ1-1; D: -; CDR3: CASSHRENTEAFF; DNA: TGTGCCAGCTCCCACAGGGAGAACACTGAAGCTTTCTTT
V: TRBV2; size: -; J: TRBJ1-2; D: -; CDR3: CASSEVAGVGGYTF; DNA: TGTGCCAGCAGTGAAGTGGCAGGGGTGGGTGGCTACACCTTC
V: TRBV30; size: -; J: TRBJ1-1; D: TRBD1; CDR3: CAWSGQGIDLNTEAFF; DNA: TGTGCCTGGAGCGGACAGGGGATAGACCTGAACACTGAAGCTTTCTTT
V: TRBV11-2; size: -; J: TRBJ1-2; D: -; CDR3: CASSLVPQGDGYTF; DNA: TGTGCCAGCAGCTTAGTCCCACAGGGCGATGGCTACACCTTC
V: TRBV27; size: -; J: TRBJ1-6; D: -; CDR3: CASSFLPGLNSPLHF; DNA: TGTGCCAGCAGTTTTCTCCCGGGACTCAATTCACCCCTCCACTTT
V: TRBV7-8; size: -; J: TRBJ2-5; D: TRBD2; CDR3: CASSLASGRGETQYF; DNA: TGTGCCAGCAGCTTAGCTAGCGGGAGGGGAGAGACCCAGTACTTC
V: TRBV2; size: -; J: TRBJ2-7; D: -; CDR3: CASSETEGYEQYF; DNA: TGTGCCAGCAGTGAAACTGAGGGCTACGAGCAGTACTTC